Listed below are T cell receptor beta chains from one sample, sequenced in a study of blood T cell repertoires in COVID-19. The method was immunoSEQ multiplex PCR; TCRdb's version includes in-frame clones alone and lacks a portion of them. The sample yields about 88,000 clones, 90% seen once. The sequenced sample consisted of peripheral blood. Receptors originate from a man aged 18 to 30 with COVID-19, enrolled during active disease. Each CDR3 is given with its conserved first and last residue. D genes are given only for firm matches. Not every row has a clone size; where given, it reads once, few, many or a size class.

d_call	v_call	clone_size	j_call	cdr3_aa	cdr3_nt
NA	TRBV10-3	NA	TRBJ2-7	CAISGNRADYEQYF	TGTGCCATCAGTGGGAACAGGGCCGACTACGAGCAGTACTTC
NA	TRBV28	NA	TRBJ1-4	CASSLSGAATNEKLFF	TGTGCCAGCAGTTTATCAGGAGCGGCAACTAATGAAAAACTGTTTTTT
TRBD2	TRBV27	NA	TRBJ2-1	CASGLGVAGDDEQFF	TGTGCCAGCGGGCTTGGGGTAGCGGGAGACGATGAGCAGTTCTTC
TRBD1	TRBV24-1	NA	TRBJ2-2	CATSGKYRDRNTGELFF	TGTGCCACCAGTGGCAAGTACCGGGACAGAAACACCGGGGAGCTGTTTTTT
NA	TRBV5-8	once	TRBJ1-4	CASSSTGILRKLLF	TGTGCCAGCAGCTCCACCGGGATTCTGCGAAAACTGCTTTTT
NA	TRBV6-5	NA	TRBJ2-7	CASSYRPRGSYEQYF	TGTGCCAGCAGTTACCGGCCCCGGGGGTCCTACGAGCAGTACTTC
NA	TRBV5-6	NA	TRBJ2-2	CASSFGRNTGELFF	TGTGCCAGCAGCTTCGGGAGAAACACCGGGGAGCTGTTTTTT
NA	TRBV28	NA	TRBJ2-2	CASSLWQTGQRTGELFF	TGTGCCAGCAGTTTATGGCAGACAGGACAACGCACCGGGGAGCTGTTTTTT
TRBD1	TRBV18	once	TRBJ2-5	CASSPPGQGYQETQYF	TGTGCCAGCTCACCACCGGGACAGGGGTACCAAGAGACCCAGTACTTC
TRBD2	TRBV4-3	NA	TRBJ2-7	CASSQGGGPTHEQYF	TGCGCCAGCAGCCAAGGGGGAGGGCCAACCCACGAGCAGTACTTC
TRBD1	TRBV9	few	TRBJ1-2	CASSPNRGRNYGYTF	TGTGCCAGCAGCCCAAACAGGGGACGGAACTATGGCTACACCTTC
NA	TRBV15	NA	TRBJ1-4	CATTVQVNEKLLF	TGTGCCACCACCGTCCAGGTTAATGAAAAACTGCTTTTT
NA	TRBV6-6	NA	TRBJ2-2	CAGGIAGELFF	TGTGCCGGAGGTATTGCCGGGGAGCTGTTTTTT
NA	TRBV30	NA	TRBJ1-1	CAWSGGGGAEAFF	TGTGCCTGGAGCGGAGGCGGTGGGGCTGAAGCTTTCTTT
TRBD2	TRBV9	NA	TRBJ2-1	CASSVGGTSLTPSYNEQFF	TGTGCCAGCAGCGTCGGAGGGACTAGCCTGACGCCCTCCTACAATGAGCAGTTCTTC
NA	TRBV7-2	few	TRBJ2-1	CASSLRQSPTPYDEQFF	TGTGCCAGCAGCCTCCGACAGAGCCCAACCCCCTACGATGAGCAGTTCTTC